This T cell receptor beta chain was obtained from a study of neurological immune-mediated disorders. The CDR3 has 11 residues. In germline, CDR1 is MNHEY, CDR2 SVGEGT. V was cut by 8 bases and J by 2 bases, with 7 bases left in between. By 5'RACE with 10-nucleotide random UMIs, the cDNA was made. Every sequencing run gave over 190 million TCR-beta sequences, taken from 15-18 subjects. TCRdb fed the 5' RACE reads into MiXCR, producing one record per CDR3 protein. The sample includes 100,000 to 150,000 distinct CDR3 sequences, 3% to 3.5% seen only once; the top ten take around 1.2%. This clonotype was seen at least ten times. PBMCs numbering 2 million and stored at -80 C yielded the unsorted libraries.

This clonotype originated in a woman younger than 45 with multiple sclerosis. Sequenced: PBMCs. The rearrangement joins TRBV6-2 or TRBV6-3 to TRBJ2-7; D is unresolved. The CDR3 DNA sequence: TGTGCCAGCGGTCAAACCTACGAGCAGTACTTC. It specifies CASGQTYEQYF.